Shown below are 27 T cell receptor beta chains from a single sample sequenced in a study of T cells of healthy individuals (dated by TCRdb to 2016 to 2019). Libraries were built with 5' RACE. The sample was run on an Illumina MiSeq. The public reads were run again by TCRdb, first through fastp at Q25 and then through MiXCR, and only productive beta chains were kept. Each entry is one CDR3 protein sequence, shown with its most common DNA and genes. Here the sample has 40,000 to 60,000 distinct CDR3 sequences; roughly 14% occur a single time. The ten most abundant clones make up roughly 16% of the sample. The source of these receptors is a human donor in good health.

The chain employs TRBV28 and TRBJ1-2, with D hard to call. V lost 2 bases and J 4 bases, leaving 11 bases between the germline ends. This CDR3 is built from 14 residues. CDR1 MDHEN and CDR2 SYDVKM come from the germline V gene. DNA of the CDR3: TGTGCCAGCAGTTTACCCAATGGACCCTATGGCTACACCTTC. Encoded protein: CASSLPNGPYGYTF.

This clonotype showed up just once. V gene TRBV3-1 combines with J gene TRBJ2-1; tentatively, D is TRBD2 (6 bases). There are 13 residues in the CDR3. In germline, CDR1 is LGHDT, CDR2 YNNKEL (reference sequence). V lost 5 bases and J lost 6, with 11 bases in between. Here the CDR3 reads CASSSDGGNEQFF. CDR3 coding DNA: TGTGCCAGCAGCTCGGACGGGGGCAATGAGCAGTTCTTC.

Many counts were recorded for this clonotype. The rearrangement joins TRBV3-1 to TRBJ1-2, with unresolved D. CDR3 length: 13 residues. Germline CDR1 reads LGHDT; CDR2 reads YNNKEL (reference sequence). Trimming pared 10 bases from V and 8 bases from J, leaving 20 bases between. Written as DNA, the CDR3 is TGTGCCACCCTAGGGCCCCAAACTTCGGGCTACACCTTC. It translates to CATLGPQTSGYTF. Variable domain in full (rest from reference TRBV3-1 and TRBJ1-2): DTAVSQTPKYLVTQMGNDKSIKCEQNLGHDTMYWYKQDSKKFLKIMFSYNNKELIINETVPNRFSPKSPDKAHLNLHINSLELGDSAVYFCATLGPQTSGYTFGSGTRLTVV.

This clonotype was counted a few times. V gene TRBV7-2 combines with J gene TRBJ2-5; the D gene is possibly TRBD2 (7 bases). CDR1 is SGHTA, CDR2 FQGNSA, per germline. The CDR3 is 17 residues long. Between the trimmed V and J ends, which lost 6 bases and 1 base, there was a span of 21 bases. CDR3 in amino acids: CASRYSGVAGRQETQYF. DNA for the CDR3: TGTGCCAGCAGATACTCAGGGGTAGCGGGTCGCCAAGAGACCCAGTACTTC.

This chain's CDR3 is CASLQETQYF. The DNA of the CDR3 is TGTGCCAGCCTGCAAGAGACCCAGTACTTC. The chain is built from TRBV2 and TRBJ2-5; D not resolved. This CDR3 has 10 amino acids. Germline CDR1 SNHLY, CDR2 FYNNEI. V was pared by 8 bases and J by 2 bases, with 3 bases between.

This clonotype was picked up many times. The chain has TRBV4-3 and TRBJ1-5, with a tentative D call TRBD1 (5 bases). V lost 3 bases and J lost 4, with 13 bases in between. The CDR3 length is 15 residues. Germline V lookup: CDR1 LGHNA, CDR2 YSLEER. CDR3 sequence (DNA): TGCGCCAGCAGCCAGGCCCGGGACCTAAATCAGCCCCAGCATTTT. This encodes CASSQARDLNQPQHF.

This clonotype was detected a few times. This rearrangement joins TRBV20-1 to TRBJ2-1; D possibly corresponds to TRBD2 (6 bases). The ends were cut back, 5 bases at V and 0 bases at J, with 8 bases in the middle. This CDR3 is 13 amino acids long. Germline CDR1 and CDR2: DFQATT and SNEGSKA (reference sequence). CDR3 bases: TGCAGTGCTTCGGGGGTCTCCTACAATGAGCAGTTCTTC. Its protein is CSASGVSYNEQFF.

The sample holds many counts of this clonotype. The V call is TRBV4-3, the J call TRBJ2-1, with 12 bases identical to TRBD2. V dropped 2 bases and J dropped 7; count of bases not matched to a gene: 12. The CDR3 has 18 residues. Germline CDR1 is LGHNA and CDR2 is YSLEER. In DNA, the CDR3 is TGCGCCAGCAGCCAAAGTCGGCTACTAGCGGGGGGTGGGAATGAGCAGTTCTTC. This encodes CASSQSRLLAGGGNEQFF.

The V call is TRBV6-5, the J call TRBJ1-1; a possible D gene is TRBD1 (6 bases). V dropped 6 bases and J dropped 1 base, with 15 bases sitting between them. The germline V gene has CDR1 MNHEY and CDR2 SVGAGI. The CDR3 has 15 residues. The CDR3 DNA reads TGTGCCAGCAGACCCGCAGGACAGCAGAACACTGAAGCTTTCTTT. Translating gives CASRPAGQQNTEAFF.

This clonotype was seen repeatedly, ten times or more. CDR3 sequence: CSASDSRGASTDTQYF. As DNA, the CDR3 is TGCAGTGCTAGTGATAGCCGAGGGGCGAGCACAGATACGCAGTATTTT. V is TRBV20-1 and J is TRBJ2-3; D is possibly TRBD1 or TRBD2 (5 bases each). The CDR3 has 16 residues. Germline values: CDR1 DFQATT, CDR2 SNEGSKA (reference sequence). Trimming shortened V by 3 bases and J by 0 bases, and 16 bases separated the two germline ends.

The table lists this clonotype with a few counts. This chain uses TRBV25-1 with TRBJ1-5; D call uncertain. This CDR3 contains 14 residues. The V end lost 4 bases, the J end lost 6 bases, and 13 bases lay between the germline ends. Per the germline V gene, CDR1 is MGHDK and CDR2 is SYGVNS. The CDR3 coding sequence is TGTGCCAGCAGTGCCCGGACGGAGGGTCAGCCCCAGCATTTT. The encoded protein is CASSARTEGQPQHF.

The rearrangement links TRBV4-3 to TRBJ2-1, with TRBD2 identical over 15 bases. This CDR3 has 14 residues. The J segment lost 12 bases and the V segment lost 1 base, leaving 1 base of the junction unmatched. CDR1 is LGHNA, CDR2 YSLEER, per germline. CDR3 DNA sequence: TGCGCCAGCAGCCAAGGGACTAGCGGGGGGGGGCAGTTCTTC. Translating it yields CASSQGTSGGGQFF.

The chain recombines TRBV29-1 with TRBJ2-7, with D perhaps TRBD2 (6 bases). This CDR3 has 11 amino acids. The germline CDR1 and CDR2 sequences are SQVTM and ANQGSEA. V was shortened by 8 bases and J by 1 base, with 9 bases between the two germline ends. In nucleotides, the CDR3 is TGCAGCATACGGGAGTCCTACGAGCAGTACTTC. This translates into CSIRESYEQYF.

This clonotype came up once. This rearrangement joins TRBV6-1 to TRBJ2-7; TRBD1 matches at 9 bases. CDR1 MNHNS and CDR2 SASEGT come from the germline V gene. The CDR3 sequence is 16 residues long. V lost 4 bases to trimming and J lost 1 base; unmatched junction nucleotides: 8. The CDR3 nucleotides are TGTGCCAGCAGTGGGAAACGGACAGGGGCGTCCTACGAGCAGTACTTC. Translating it yields CASSGKRTGASYEQYF.

This clonotype was counted only a few times. Compared with germline, one end of the junction differs, possibly owing to a read error. This chain joins TRBV5-1 and TRBJ1-6; no reliable D call. Germline CDR1 SGHRS, CDR2 YFSETQ. CDR3 length: 14 residues. Here the CDR3 DNA reads TGTGCCAGCAGCTTGGTCGGGAGCGGGTCACCCCTCCACTTT. It codes for CASSLVGSGSPLHF.

The rearrangement uses TRBV9 and TRBJ1-4; 7 nucleotides align to TRBD1. Germline lookup yields CDR1 SGDLS and CDR2 YYNGEE. The CDR3 covers 15 residues. Trimming at V came to 2 bases and at J to 0 bases, leaving 1 base not matched to a gene. The chain's CDR3 is CASSVGTATNEKLFF. In nucleotides, the CDR3 is TGTGCCAGCAGCGTTGGGACAGCAACTAATGAAAAACTGTTTTTT.

The chain uses TRBV20-1 and TRBJ1-5, with D perhaps TRBD1 (5 bases). Trimming took 0 bases from V and 5 from J, leaving 8 bases between them. Germline CDR1 reads DFQATT; CDR2 reads SNEGSKA (reference sequence). The CDR3 runs to 13 residues. The CDR3 sequence is CSARDRGDQPQHF. The DNA for the CDR3 is TGCAGTGCTAGAGATCGGGGGGATCAGCCCCAGCATTTT.

This clonotype was counted many times. The rearrangement joins TRBV5-4 to TRBJ1-1, with D perhaps TRBD1 (5 bases). The CDR3 runs to 15 residues. Trimming removed 0 bases at V and 6 bases at J, with 15 bases between. The germline V gene has CDR1 SGHNT and CDR2 YYREEE (reference sequence). CDR3 loop: CASSLGGEFGAEAFF. For the CDR3, the DNA is TGTGCCAGCAGCTTGGGGGGGGAATTTGGAGCTGAAGCTTTCTTT. Drawing the rest from reference TRBV5-4 and TRBJ1-1, the complete variable domain is ETGVTQSPTHLIKTRGQQVTLRCSSQSGHNTVSWYQQALGQGPQFIFQYYREEENGRGNFPPRFSGLQFPNYSSELNVNALELDDSALYLCASSLGGEFGAEAFFGQGTRLTVV.

This clonotype was seen ten or more times. This chain uses TRBV24-1 with TRBJ2-3; 12 bases align to TRBD2. CDR3 length: 15 residues. Germline V gene sequence: CDR1 KGHDR, CDR2 SFDVKD. The V and J ends lost 6 bases and 10 bases, in that order; junction bases with no gene match: 10. CDR3 sequence: CATSPTSGRRLAQYF. CDR3 sequence (DNA): TGTGCCACCAGTCCAACTAGCGGGAGGAGGTTGGCGCAGTATTTT.

This clonotype occurred many times. The chain carries TRBV12-3 or TRBV12-4 and TRBJ2-3, with a tentative D call TRBD2 (6 bases). This CDR3 comprises 15 residues. V lost 7 bases and J 2 bases, leaving 16 bases between the germline ends. DNA of the CDR3: TGTGCCAGCACCATTTCGTCGGGGGACACAGATACGCAGTATTTT. Protein sequence: CASTISSGDTDTQYF.

For this clonotype: A read error is possible here, since a much larger clone lies one base away. V usage is TRBV4-2 and J usage is TRBJ1-2, with 10 bases identical to TRBD1. Germline V gene sequence: CDR1 LGHNA, CDR2 YNFKEQ. The CDR3 contains 13 residues. J was trimmed by 7 bases and V by 4 bases; bases with no gene match: 3. CDR3 nucleotide sequence: TGTGCCAGCAGCCCCGGGACAGGGGTTGGCTACACCTTC. The encoded protein is CASSPGTGVGYTF.

The table lists this clonotype with many counts. V and J are TRBV6-6 and TRBJ1-2, with 7 bases lining up with TRBD1. This CDR3 contains 15 residues. Unmatched junction bases numbered 5, after V lost 0 bases and J lost 4 bases. Germline CDR1 MNHNY, CDR2 SVGAGI (reference sequence). CDR3 region: CASSYSTGTPYGYTF. The CDR3 DNA follows: TGTGCCAGCAGTTACTCGACAGGGACCCCCTATGGCTACACCTTC.

The chain has TRBV15 and TRBJ2-3; 11 bases are shared with TRBD2. The V gene end was trimmed by 2 bases and the J gene end by 2 bases; junction bases not matched to a gene: 3. This CDR3 is 16 amino acids long. Germline V gene lookup returns CDR1 LNHNV and CDR2 YYDKDF (reference sequence). The CDR3, as DNA: TGTGCCACCAGCAGACGACTAGCGGGAATCACAGATACGCAGTATTTT. Its translation: CATSRRLAGITDTQYF.

This clonotype was recorded a few times. The chain links TRBV10-3 to TRBJ1-4; D is unresolved. The CDR3 contains 14 residues. The germline V and J ends were trimmed by 3 bases and 8 bases, with 13 bases remaining between them. The germline CDR1 and CDR2 sequences are ENHRY and SYGVKD. CDR3 in amino acids: CAISDQINREKLFF. In DNA, the CDR3 is TGTGCCATCAGTGACCAGATCAACCGAGAAAAACTGTTTTTT.

The chain combines TRBV21-1 with TRBJ2-3. TRBV21-1 is a pseudogene locus. The CDR3 is 13 residues long. The CDR3 loop is CASSKAGKDTQYF. The DNA for the CDR3 is TGTGCCAGCAGCAAGGCGGGGAAGGATACGCAGTATTTT.

The chain carries TRBV7-9 and TRBJ2-2; D is unclear. Germline loops: CDR1 SEHNR, CDR2 FQNEAQ (reference sequence). This CDR3 is built from 11 residues. V was shortened by 5 bases and J by 9 bases, with 7 bases between the two germline ends. The CDR3 region is CASSLGRELFF. The CDR3 DNA sequence: TGTGCCAGCAGCCTAGGCCGGGAGCTGTTTTTT.

Worth noting for this clonotype: A much more abundant neighbour one base away suggests this may be a read error. The chain links TRBV6-1 to TRBJ2-7, with TRBD1 identical over 7 bases. CDR1 and CDR2 from the germline V gene are MNHNS and SASEGT. The ends lost 11 bases at V and 6 bases at J; junction bases unmatched: 7. The CDR3 extends over 11 amino acids. The CDR3 loop is CAAGDSCEQYF. The DNA for the CDR3 is TGTGCCGCCGGGGACAGCTGCGAGCAGTACTTC.